This T cell receptor (beta chain) was identified during a study of T cells after yellow fever vaccination. Findings and caveats of the study: The study found a weaker secondary response that peaked faster, day 5 versus 15.

This clonotype was found many times. Its antigen is still unknown. Germline assignment: CDR1 MNHEY and CDR2 SVGAGI. V was pared by 0 bases and J by 2 bases, with 7 bases between. CDR3 length: 15 amino acids. By 5'RACE template switching, TCR cDNA was produced, with a universal primer site and UMIs added in the process. One entry per CDR3 protein, called by TCRdb with MiXCR from the 5' RACE reads. Of 250,000 to 350,000 distinct CDR3 sequences listed, 6.8% are singletons. The receptor's source is a man aged 18 to 29 who received the YFV17D yellow fever vaccine. The genes are TRBV6-5 and TRBJ2-2; D may be TRBD2 (6 bases). The sequencing here drew on PBMCs, taken around 45 days after the first yellow fever vaccination. This CDR3 is CASSYSGGNTGELFF. CDR3 DNA: TGTGCCAGCAGTTACTCGGGGGGTAACACCGGGGAGCTGTTTTTT.